The T cell receptor (beta chain) described here comes from a study of read filtering for tumor transcriptome and immune sequencing. Whole-study context: After DNase treatment, RNA was made into whole-transcriptome libraries.

From about 400 ng of RNA, a library with molecular barcoded alpha/delta and beta/gamma adaptors was made. TCRdb re-called the reads with MiXCR, one entry per CDR3 protein. The sample lists over 50,000 distinct CDR3 sequences, roughly 18% occurring once. In this sample, this clonotype turned up many times. This receptor was obtained from a donor aged 40 or older with multiple myeloma. The sequenced material came from a population of CD138-negative cells sorted from bone marrow.

The CDR3 DNA reads as TGTGCCAGCAGGTCGTTAGACAGACCCTCTACGGAGCAGTACTTC. Amino acid sequence: CASRSLDRPSTEQYF. The chain uses TRBV6-5 and TRBJ2-7; maybe TRBD1 (5 bases). This CDR3 is built from 15 residues. Looked up from germline, CDR1 is MNHEY and CDR2 is SVGAGI. Trimming removed 6 bases at V and 7 bases at J, with 22 bases between.